This TCR beta chain was identified in a study of T cells in localized non-small cell lung cancer. Regarding the study as a whole: Across samples, adjacent lung featured a median around 57 of the top 100 tumor clones. An association was observed between higher blood T cell density and longer overall survival. Uninvolved adjacent lung showed higher T cell clonality than tumor. Heterogeneity cannot be ruled out, as sequencing used one tumor region only.

Per germline, CDR1 MDHEN and CDR2 SYDVKM. This CDR3 has 14 residues. V lost 4 bases and J 2 bases, leaving 12 bases between the germline ends. Using immunoSEQ multiplex PCR, the repertoire was profiled, and TCRdb retains in-frame clones only, with some absent. The sample contains around 80,000 clones, around 80% of which appear only once. To note about this clone: Its antigen remains unknown.

The chain combines TRBV28 with TRBJ2-7; D is unresolved. This clonotype originated in a man aged 40 to 70 with stage II squamous cell lung carcinoma. The material sequenced was PBMCs, taken before any cancer treatment. The chain's CDR3 is CASSSRARPYEQYF. CDR3 DNA: TGTGCCAGCAGTTCCAGAGCCCGCCCCTACGAGCAGTACTTC.